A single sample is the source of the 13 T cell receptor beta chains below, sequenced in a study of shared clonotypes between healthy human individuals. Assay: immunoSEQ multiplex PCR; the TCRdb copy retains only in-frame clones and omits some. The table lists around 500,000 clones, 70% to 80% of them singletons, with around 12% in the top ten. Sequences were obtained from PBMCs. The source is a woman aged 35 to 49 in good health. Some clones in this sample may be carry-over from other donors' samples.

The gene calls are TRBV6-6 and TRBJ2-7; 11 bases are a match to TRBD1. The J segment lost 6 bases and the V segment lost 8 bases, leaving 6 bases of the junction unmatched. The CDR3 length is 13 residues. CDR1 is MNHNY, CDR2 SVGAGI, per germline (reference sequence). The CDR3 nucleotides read TGTGCCAGCCAGGGACAGGGGGGCTCCGAGCAGTACTTC. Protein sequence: CASQGQGGSEQYF.

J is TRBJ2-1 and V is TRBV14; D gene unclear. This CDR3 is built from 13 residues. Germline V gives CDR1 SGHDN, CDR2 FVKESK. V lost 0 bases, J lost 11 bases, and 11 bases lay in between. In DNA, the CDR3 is TGTGCCAGCAGCCAAGAGCGGTCGAGTAAGCAGTTCTTC. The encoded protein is CASSQERSSKQFF.

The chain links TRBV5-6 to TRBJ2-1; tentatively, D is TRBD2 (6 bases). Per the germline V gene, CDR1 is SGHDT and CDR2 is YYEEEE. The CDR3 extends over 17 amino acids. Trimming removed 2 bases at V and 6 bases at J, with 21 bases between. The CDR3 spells CASSFSTSLGGSNEQFF. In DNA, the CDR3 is TGTGCCAGCAGCTTCTCGACTAGTCTCGGAGGAAGCAATGAGCAGTTCTTC. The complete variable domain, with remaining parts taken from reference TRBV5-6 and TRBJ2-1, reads DAGVTQSPTHLIKTRGQQVTLRCSPKSGHDTVSWYQQALGQGPQFIFQYYEEEERQRGNFPDRFSGHQFPNYSSELNVNALLLGDSALYLCASSFSTSLGGSNEQFFGPGTRLTVL.

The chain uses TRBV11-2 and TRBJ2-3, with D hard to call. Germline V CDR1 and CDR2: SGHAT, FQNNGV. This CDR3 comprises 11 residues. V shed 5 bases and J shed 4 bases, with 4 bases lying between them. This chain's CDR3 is CASSRADTQYF. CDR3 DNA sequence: TGTGCCAGCAGCAGGGCAGATACGCAGTATTTT.

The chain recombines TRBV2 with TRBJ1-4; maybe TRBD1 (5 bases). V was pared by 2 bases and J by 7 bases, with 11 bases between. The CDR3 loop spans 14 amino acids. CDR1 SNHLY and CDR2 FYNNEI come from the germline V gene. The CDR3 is CASSELQGGEKLFF. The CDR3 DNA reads TGTGCCAGCAGTGAATTGCAGGGTGGTGAAAAACTGTTTTTT.

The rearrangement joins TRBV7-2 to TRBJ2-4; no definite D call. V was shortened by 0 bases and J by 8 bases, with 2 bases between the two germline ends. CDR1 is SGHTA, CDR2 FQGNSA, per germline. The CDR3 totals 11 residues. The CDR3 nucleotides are TGTGCCAGCAGCTTAGCAGACATTCAGTACTTC. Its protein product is CASSLADIQYF.

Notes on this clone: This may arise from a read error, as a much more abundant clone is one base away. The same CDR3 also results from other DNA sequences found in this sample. The CDR3 loop is CSVESGHEQFF. The CDR3 nucleotides read TGCAGCGTTGAATCGGGGCATGAGCAGTTCTTC. The chain recombines TRBV29-1 with TRBJ2-1; either TRBD1 or TRBD2 may supply D (5 bases each). V was clipped by 2 bases and J by 8 bases, with 7 bases between them. The germline CDR1 and CDR2 sequences are SQVTM and ANQGSEA. The CDR3 spans 11 residues.

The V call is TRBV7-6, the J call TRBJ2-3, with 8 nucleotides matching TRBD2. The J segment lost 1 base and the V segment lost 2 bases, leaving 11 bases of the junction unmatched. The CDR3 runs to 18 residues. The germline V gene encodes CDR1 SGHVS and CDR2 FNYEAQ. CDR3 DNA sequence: TGTGCCAGCAGCTTACTGAGCGAGCGGGAGTTGGGCACAGATACGCAGTATTTT. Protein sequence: CASSLLSERELGTDTQYF.

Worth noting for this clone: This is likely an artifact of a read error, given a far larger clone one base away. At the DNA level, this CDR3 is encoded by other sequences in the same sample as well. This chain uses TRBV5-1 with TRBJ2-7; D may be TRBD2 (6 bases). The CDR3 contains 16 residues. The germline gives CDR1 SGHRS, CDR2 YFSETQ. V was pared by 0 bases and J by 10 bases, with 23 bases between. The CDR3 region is CASSLVAGSTMGEQYF. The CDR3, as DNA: TGCGCCAGCAGCTTGGTGGCGGGATCTACTATGGGGGAACAGTACTTC.

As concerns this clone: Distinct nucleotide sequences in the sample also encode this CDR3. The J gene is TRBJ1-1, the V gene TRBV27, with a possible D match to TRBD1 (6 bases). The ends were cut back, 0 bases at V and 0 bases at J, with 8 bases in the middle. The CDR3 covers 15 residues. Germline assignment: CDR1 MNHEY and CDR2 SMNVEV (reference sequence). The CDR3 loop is CASSLSRGLNTEAFF. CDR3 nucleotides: TGTGCCAGCAGTTTATCCCGGGGGCTGAACACTGAAGCTTTCTTT.

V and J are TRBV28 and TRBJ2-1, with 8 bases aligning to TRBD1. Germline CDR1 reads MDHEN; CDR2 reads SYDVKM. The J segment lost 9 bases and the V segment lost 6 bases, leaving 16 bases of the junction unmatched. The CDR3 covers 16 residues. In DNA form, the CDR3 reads TGTGCCAGCAGGCCACTTGGACAGGGAAGGGTGAGTGAGCAGTTCTTC. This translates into CASRPLGQGRVSEQFF.

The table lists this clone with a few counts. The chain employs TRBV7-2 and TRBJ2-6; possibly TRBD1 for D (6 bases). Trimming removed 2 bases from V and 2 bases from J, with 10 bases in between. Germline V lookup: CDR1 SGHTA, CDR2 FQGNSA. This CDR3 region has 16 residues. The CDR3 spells CASSLNTGPGANVLTF. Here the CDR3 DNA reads TGTGCCAGCAGCTTAAACACAGGGCCTGGGGCCAACGTCCTGACTTTC.

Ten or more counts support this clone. The CDR3 loop reads CASTSGQVSKNIQYF. CDR3 DNA sequence: TGTGCCAGCACCTCCGGACAGGTGTCCAAAAACATTCAGTACTTC. The rearrangement links TRBV6-1 to TRBJ2-4, with 7 bases lining up with TRBD1. The J segment lost 2 bases and the V segment lost 7 bases, leaving 8 bases of the junction unmatched. Germline-derived CDR1 and CDR2 are MNHNS and SASEGT. There are 15 residues in the CDR3.